This T cell receptor beta chain was found in a study of T cell responses to AZD1222 COVID-19 vaccine. Study findings and constraints: With two AZD1222 doses given, Spike-specific TCR breadth and depth both rose.

Notes on this clone: Antigen unknown.

Germline V gene sequence: CDR1 SEHNR, CDR2 FQNEAQ (reference sequence). The CDR3 length is 13 residues. Trimming took 1 base from V and 7 from J, leaving 8 bases between them. The table came from immunoSEQ multiplex PCR; TCRdb's copy has only in-frame clones and leaves some out. The table lists about 120,000 clones, more than 80% of them singletons. This receptor was obtained from an adult in good health. The sequencing here drew on peripheral blood, taken on day 0 of AZD1222 vaccination. V is TRBV7-9 and J is TRBJ2-1; D is unclear. Written as DNA, the CDR3 is TGTGCCAGCAGCTTAGTTCGGGTAAATGAGCAGTTCTTC. Translated, it gives CASSLVRVNEQFF.